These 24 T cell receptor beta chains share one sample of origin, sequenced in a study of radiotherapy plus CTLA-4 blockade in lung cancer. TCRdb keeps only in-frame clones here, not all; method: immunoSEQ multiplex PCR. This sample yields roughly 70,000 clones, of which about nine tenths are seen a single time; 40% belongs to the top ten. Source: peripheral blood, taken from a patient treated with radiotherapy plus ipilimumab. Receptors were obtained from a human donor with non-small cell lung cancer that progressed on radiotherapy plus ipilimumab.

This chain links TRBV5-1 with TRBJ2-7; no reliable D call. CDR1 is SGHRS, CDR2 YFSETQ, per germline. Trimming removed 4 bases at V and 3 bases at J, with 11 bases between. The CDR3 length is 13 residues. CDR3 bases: TGCGCCAGCAGCACAGAGCAAATCTACGAGCAGTACTTC. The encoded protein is CASSTEQIYEQYF.

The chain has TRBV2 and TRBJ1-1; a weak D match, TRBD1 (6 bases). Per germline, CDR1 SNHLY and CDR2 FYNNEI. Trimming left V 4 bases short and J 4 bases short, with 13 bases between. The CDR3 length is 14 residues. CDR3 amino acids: CASSGVLGATEAFF. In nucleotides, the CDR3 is TGTGCCAGCAGTGGAGTTTTGGGGGCCACTGAAGCTTTCTTT.

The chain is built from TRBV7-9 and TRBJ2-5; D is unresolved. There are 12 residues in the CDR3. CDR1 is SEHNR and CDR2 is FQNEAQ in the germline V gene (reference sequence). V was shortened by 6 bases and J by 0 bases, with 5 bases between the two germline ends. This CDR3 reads CASRGNQETQYF. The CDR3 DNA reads TGTGCCAGCAGGGGGAACCAAGAGACCCAGTACTTC.

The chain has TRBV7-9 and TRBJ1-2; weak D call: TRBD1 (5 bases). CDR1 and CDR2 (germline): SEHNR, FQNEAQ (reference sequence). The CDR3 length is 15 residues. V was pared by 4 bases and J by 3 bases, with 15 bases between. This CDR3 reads CASSSSFWGDYGYTF. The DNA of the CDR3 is TGTGCCAGCAGCTCTTCCTTCTGGGGCGACTATGGCTACACCTTC.

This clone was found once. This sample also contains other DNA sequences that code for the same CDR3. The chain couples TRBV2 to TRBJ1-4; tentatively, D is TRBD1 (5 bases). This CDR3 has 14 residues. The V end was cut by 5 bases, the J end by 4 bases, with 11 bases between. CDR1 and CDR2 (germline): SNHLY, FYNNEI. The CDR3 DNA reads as TGTGCCAGCAGTTCAGGGACCCTTAATGAAAAACTGTTTTTT. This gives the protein CASSSGTLNEKLFF.

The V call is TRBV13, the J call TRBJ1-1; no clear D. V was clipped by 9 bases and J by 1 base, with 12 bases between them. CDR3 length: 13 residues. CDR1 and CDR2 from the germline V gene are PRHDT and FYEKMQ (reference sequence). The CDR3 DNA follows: TGTGCCAGTCGTGCACAGAAGAACACTGAAGCTTTCTTT. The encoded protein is CASRAQKNTEAFF. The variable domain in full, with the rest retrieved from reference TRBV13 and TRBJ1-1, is AAGVIQSPRHLIKEKRETATLKCYPIPRHDTVYWYQQGPGQDPQFLISFYEKMQSDKGSIPDRFSAQQFSDYHSELNMSSLELGDSALYFCASRAQKNTEAFFGQGTRLTVV.

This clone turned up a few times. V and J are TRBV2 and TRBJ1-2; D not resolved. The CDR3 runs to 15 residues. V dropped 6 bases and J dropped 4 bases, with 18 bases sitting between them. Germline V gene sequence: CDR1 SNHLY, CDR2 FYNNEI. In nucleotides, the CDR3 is TGTGCCAGCAGACCGGGAGCCCAACCATCCTATGGCTACACCTTC. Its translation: CASRPGAQPSYGYTF.

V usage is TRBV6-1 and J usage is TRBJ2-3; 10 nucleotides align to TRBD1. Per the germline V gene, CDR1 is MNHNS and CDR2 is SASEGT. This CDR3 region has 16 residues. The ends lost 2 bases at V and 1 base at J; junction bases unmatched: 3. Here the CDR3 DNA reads TGTGCCAGCAGTGAATGGGGGACAGGGGGCACAGATACGCAGTATTTT. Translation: CASSEWGTGGTDTQYF.

Written as DNA, the CDR3 is TGTGCCAGTAGTACGGACAGGGGGCTGCAAAGCAATCAGCCCCAGCATTTT. Translation gives CASSTDRGLQSNQPQHF. The chain uses TRBV19 and TRBJ1-5; 11 nucleotides agree with TRBD1. Germline CDR1 is LNHDA and CDR2 is SQIVND (reference sequence). This CDR3 has 17 amino acids. V lost 4 bases and J lost 1; bases outside the gene matches: 6.

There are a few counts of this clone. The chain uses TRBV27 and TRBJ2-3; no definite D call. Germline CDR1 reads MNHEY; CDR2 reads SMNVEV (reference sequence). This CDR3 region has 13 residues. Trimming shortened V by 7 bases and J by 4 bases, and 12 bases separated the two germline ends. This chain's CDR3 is CASTNRLSDTQYF. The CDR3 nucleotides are TGTGCCAGCACCAATCGACTTTCAGATACGCAGTATTTT.

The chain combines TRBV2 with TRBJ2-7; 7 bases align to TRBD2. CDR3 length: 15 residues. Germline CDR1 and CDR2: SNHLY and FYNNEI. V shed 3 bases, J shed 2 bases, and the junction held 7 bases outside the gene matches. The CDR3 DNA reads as TGTGCCAGCAGTGATGGGGCGGGAGTTCCCTACGAGCAGTACTTC. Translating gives CASSDGAGVPYEQYF.

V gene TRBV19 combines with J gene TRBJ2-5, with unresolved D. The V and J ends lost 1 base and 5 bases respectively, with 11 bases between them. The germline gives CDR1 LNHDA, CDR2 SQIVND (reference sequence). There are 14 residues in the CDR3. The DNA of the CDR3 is TGTGCCAGTAGTATAGCCCCAAGTGCTGAGACCCAGTACTTC. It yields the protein CASSIAPSAETQYF.

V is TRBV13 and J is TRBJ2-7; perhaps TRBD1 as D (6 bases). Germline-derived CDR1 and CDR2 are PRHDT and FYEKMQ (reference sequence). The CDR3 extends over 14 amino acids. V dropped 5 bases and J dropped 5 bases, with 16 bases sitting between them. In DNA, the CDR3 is TGTGCCAGCAGCCCCCGGGCAGGGGCTAACGAGCAGTACTTC. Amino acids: CASSPRAGANEQYF.

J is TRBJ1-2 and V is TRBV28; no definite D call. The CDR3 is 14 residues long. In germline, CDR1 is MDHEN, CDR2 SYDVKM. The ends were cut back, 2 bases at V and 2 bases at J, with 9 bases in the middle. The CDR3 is CASSLDQKNYGYTF. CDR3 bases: TGTGCCAGCAGTTTAGACCAGAAGAACTATGGCTACACCTTC.

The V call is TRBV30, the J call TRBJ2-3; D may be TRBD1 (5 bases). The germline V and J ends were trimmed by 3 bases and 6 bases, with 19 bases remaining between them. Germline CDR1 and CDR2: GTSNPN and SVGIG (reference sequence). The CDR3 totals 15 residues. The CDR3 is CAWRGLLRPGDTQYF. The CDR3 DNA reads TGTGCCTGGAGGGGATTATTACGACCAGGGGATACGCAGTATTTT.

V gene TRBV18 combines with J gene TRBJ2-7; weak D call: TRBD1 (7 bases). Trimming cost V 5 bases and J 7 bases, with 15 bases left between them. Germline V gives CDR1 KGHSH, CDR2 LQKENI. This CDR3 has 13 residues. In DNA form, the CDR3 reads TGTGCCAGCTCATACGGACAGGCGGGGGAGCAGTACGTC. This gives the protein CASSYGQAGEQYV.

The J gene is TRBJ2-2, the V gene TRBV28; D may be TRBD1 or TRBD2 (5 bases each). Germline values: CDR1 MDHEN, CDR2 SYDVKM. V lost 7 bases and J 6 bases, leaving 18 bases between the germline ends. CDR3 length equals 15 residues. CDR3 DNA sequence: TGTGCCAGCAACCCACCGGGACCCTCAGCCGGGGAGCTGTTTTTT. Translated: CASNPPGPSAGELFF.

This CDR3 is CASRSTSGRTDTQYF. DNA for the CDR3: TGTGCCAGCAGAAGTACTAGCGGACGCACAGATACGCAGTATTTT. The chain recombines TRBV5-5 with TRBJ2-3, with 8 bases aligning to TRBD2. The junction had 6 bases not matched to a gene; V was cut back by 5 bases and J by 1 base. Germline V lookup: CDR1 SGHKS, CDR2 YYEKEE (reference sequence). The CDR3 extends over 15 amino acids. Complete variable domain (other parts from reference TRBV5-5 and TRBJ2-3): DAGVTQSPTHLIKTRGQQVTLRCSPISGHKSVSWYQQVLGQGPQFIFQYYEKEERGRGNFPDRFSARQFPNYSSELNVNALLLGDSALYLCASRSTSGRTDTQYFGPGTRLTVL.

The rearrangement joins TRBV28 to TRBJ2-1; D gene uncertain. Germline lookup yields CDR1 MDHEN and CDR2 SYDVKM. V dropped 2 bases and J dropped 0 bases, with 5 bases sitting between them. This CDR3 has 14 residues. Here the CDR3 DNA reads TGTGCCAGCAGTTTAACGGGCTCCTACAATGAGCAGTTCTTC. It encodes CASSLTGSYNEQFF. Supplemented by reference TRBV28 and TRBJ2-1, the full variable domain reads DVKVTQSSRYLVKRTGEKVFLECVQDMDHENMFWYRQDPGLGLRLIYFSYDVKMKEKGDIPEGYSVSREKKERFSLILESASTNQTSMYLCASSLTGSYNEQFFGPGTRLTVL.

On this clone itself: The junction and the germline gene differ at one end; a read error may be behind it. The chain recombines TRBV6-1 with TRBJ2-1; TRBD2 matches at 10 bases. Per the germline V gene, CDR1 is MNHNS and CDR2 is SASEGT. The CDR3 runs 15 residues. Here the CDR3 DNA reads TGTGCCAGCAGAGAAGCGGGAGGGTCCTACAATGAGCAGTTCTTC. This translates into CASREAGGSYNEQFF.

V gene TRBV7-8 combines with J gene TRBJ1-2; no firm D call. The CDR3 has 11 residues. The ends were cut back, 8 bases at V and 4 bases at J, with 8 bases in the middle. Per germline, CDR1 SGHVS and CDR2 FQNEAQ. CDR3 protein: CASASSYGYTF. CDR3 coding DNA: TGTGCCAGCGCCTCCTCCTATGGCTACACCTTC.

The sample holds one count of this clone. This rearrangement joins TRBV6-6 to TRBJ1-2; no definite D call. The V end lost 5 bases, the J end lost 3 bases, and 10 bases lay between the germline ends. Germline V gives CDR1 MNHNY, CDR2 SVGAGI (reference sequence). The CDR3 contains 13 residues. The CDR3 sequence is CASSDDGYYGYTF. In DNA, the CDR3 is TGTGCCAGCAGTGATGACGGCTACTATGGCTACACCTTC.

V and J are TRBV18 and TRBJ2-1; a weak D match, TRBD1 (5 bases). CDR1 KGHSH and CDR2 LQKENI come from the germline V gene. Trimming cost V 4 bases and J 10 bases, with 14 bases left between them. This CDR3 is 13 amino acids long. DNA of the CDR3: TGTGCCAGCTCACGTAACAGGCTCATGGAGCAGTTCTTC. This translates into CASSRNRLMEQFF. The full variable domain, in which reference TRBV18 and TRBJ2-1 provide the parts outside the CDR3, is NAGVMQNPRHLVRRRGQEARLRCSPMKGHSHVYWYRQLPEEGLKFMVYLQKENIIDESGMPKERFSAEFPKEGPSILRIQQVVRGDSAAYFCASSRNRLMEQFFGPGTRLTVL.

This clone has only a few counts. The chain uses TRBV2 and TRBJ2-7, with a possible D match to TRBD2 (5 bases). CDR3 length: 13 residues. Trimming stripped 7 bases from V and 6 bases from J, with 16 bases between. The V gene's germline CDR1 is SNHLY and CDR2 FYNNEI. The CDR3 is CASMGGLVSEQYF. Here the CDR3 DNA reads TGTGCCAGCATGGGCGGGTTGGTGAGCGAGCAGTACTTC. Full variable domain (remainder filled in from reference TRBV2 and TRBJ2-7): EPEVTQTPSHQVTQMGQEVILRCVPISNHLYFYWYRQILGQKVEFLVSFYNNEISEKSEIFDDQFSVERPDGSNFTLKIRSTKLEDSAMYFCASMGGLVSEQYFGPGTRLTVT.